Described below is a single TCR beta chain sequence and its context. Its antigen remains unknown. The source of the sample is a study of cytomegalovirus exposure and HLA in healthy donors. Study-wide context: Tens of millions of unique TCRs from HLA-typed donors were held in an early data release. Most donors, around 81% of a few hundred genotyped, fell in the Caucasian-associated ancestry cluster. Study-level results: Reportedly, HLA-A and HLA-B alleles of most subjects were accurately predicted from TCR beta. Presence/absence analysis assumed near-uniform sequencing depth across donors.

60 Vbeta and 13 Jbeta primers were used in PCR. The repertoire was sequenced with immunoSEQ multiplex PCR; TCRdb's copy has only in-frame clones and lacks some. The sample contains some 200,000 clones, around 77% of which appear only once. CDR1 SGHNT and CDR2 YYREEE come from the germline V gene (reference sequence). The V gene lost 4 bases and the J gene lost 12 bases, with 13 bases spanning the gap. The CDR3 is made up of 11 amino acids. The clonotype was recovered from a young woman in good health and CMV-seronegative. The chain combines TRBV5-4 with TRBJ1-2; tentative D call: TRBD1 (5 bases). The sequenced sample consisted of PBMCs. CDR3 sequence: CASSGPQGNTF. CDR3 coding DNA: TGTGCCAGCAGCGGACCCCAGGGAAACACCTTC.